One and the same sample provided the 22 T cell receptor beta chains below, sequenced in a study of T cell clones after liver transplantation. Clones were sequenced by immunoSEQ multiplex PCR, and TCRdb holds only the in-frame ones, with some missing. The sample records some 120,000 clones, about nine tenths being singletons. This material consisted of CD4+ T cells from blood, taken 12 months after liver transplant. The receptors were gathered from a human patient who received a liver transplant. Some T cells may be supplied by the graft donor.

The V gene is TRBV11-2, the J gene TRBJ1-2, with D unresolved. CDR3 length: 18 residues. CDR1 is SGHAT and CDR2 is FQNNGV in the germline V gene. Trimming took off 7 bases at V and 8 bases at J, with 32 bases between the two ends. The DNA of the CDR3 is TGTGCCAGCACCACAATCCGGGCAGGCAAAAGTGACTCCGAAGGCTACACCTTC. Translating gives CASTTIRAGKSDSEGYTF. The whole variable domain, filled in from reference TRBV11-2 and TRBJ1-2, reads EAGVAQSPRYKIIEKRQSVAFWCNPISGHATLYWYQQILGQGPKLLIQFQNNGVVDDSQLPKDRFSAERLKGVDSTLKIQPAKLEDSAVYLCASTTIRAGKSDSEGYTFGSGTRLTVV.

This rearrangement joins TRBV30 to TRBJ2-4, with a possible D match to TRBD1 (6 bases). Germline CDR1 GTSNPN, CDR2 SVGIG (reference sequence). The CDR3 length is 15 residues. Trimming cost V 3 bases and J 1 base, with 13 bases left between them. The DNA for the CDR3 is TGTGCCTGGAGCGCTCGGCAGGGGGCCAAAAACATTCAGTACTTC. It yields the protein CAWSARQGAKNIQYF. Based on the CDR3 plus reference TRBV30 and TRBJ2-4, the full variable domain is SQTIHQWPATLVQPVGSPLSLECTVEGTSNPNLYWYRQAAGRGLQLLFYSVGIGQISSEVPQNLSASRPQDRQFILSSKKLLLSDSGFYLCAWSARQGAKNIQYFGAGTRLSVL.

The chain combines TRBV27 with TRBJ1-2; no clear D. The CDR3 has 13 residues. CDR1 is MNHEY and CDR2 is SMNVEV in the germline V gene (reference sequence). V lost 0 bases to trimming and J lost 2 bases, with 4 bases between them. CDR3 sequence reads: CASSLSRNYGYTF. The DNA for the CDR3 is TGTGCCAGCAGTTTATCGAGGAACTATGGCTACACCTTC.

V and J are TRBV6-5 and TRBJ1-5; unclear D gene. CDR1 is MNHEY, CDR2 SVGAGI, per germline. The CDR3 has 15 residues. V shed 7 bases and J shed 0 bases, with 13 bases lying between them. CDR3 in amino acids: CASKIREYSNQPQHF. The CDR3 coding sequence is TGTGCCAGCAAGATCAGAGAGTATAGCAATCAGCCCCAGCATTTT.

V and J are TRBV12-5 and TRBJ2-3; D assignment may be TRBD1 or TRBD2 (6 bases each). The CDR3 is 15 residues long. Germline CDR1 LGHNT, CDR2 FRNRAP. Trimming stripped 4 bases from V and 0 bases from J, with 11 bases between. The CDR3 DNA reads TGTGCTAGTGGTTCCACAGGGACTAGCACAGATACGCAGTATTTT. Translation gives CASGSTGTSTDTQYF.

This clone came up a few times. V usage is TRBV6-5 and J usage is TRBJ1-2; 9 nucleotides align to TRBD1. Trimming cost V 0 bases and J 4 bases; bases outside gene matches: 3. CDR3 length: 15 residues. Germline-derived CDR1 and CDR2 are MNHEY and SVGAGI. The CDR3 region has the DNA TGTGCCAGCAGTTACTCAGGGGGACAGGGCTATGGCTACACCTTC. Translating it yields CASSYSGGQGYGYTF.

As to this clone: Other DNA sequences in the sample encode the same CDR3. V gene TRBV9 combines with J gene TRBJ1-4, with a tentative D call TRBD1 (5 bases). The CDR3 covers 15 residues. With 4 bases removed from V and 8 bases from J, the gap between germline ends came to 18 bases. Looked up from germline, CDR1 is SGDLS and CDR2 is YYNGEE. CDR3 sequence reads: CASSPWKGAKEKLFF. For the CDR3, the DNA is TGTGCCAGCAGCCCCTGGAAAGGGGCAAAGGAAAAACTGTTTTTT.

V usage is TRBV19 and J usage is TRBJ1-5; D not resolved. Trimming took off 3 bases at V and 5 bases at J, with 11 bases between the two ends. Germline-derived CDR1 and CDR2 are LNHDA and SQIVND (reference sequence). The CDR3 runs to 14 residues. As DNA, the CDR3 is TGTGCCAGTAGTATCTCAAGTCCCGATCAGCCCCAGCATTTT. Translating it yields CASSISSPDQPQHF.

This sequence joins TRBV27 and TRBJ1-5, with 8 bases identical to TRBD1. This CDR3 has 14 residues. V dropped 8 bases and J dropped 3; count of bases not matched to a gene: 6. The germline V gene has CDR1 MNHEY and CDR2 SMNVEV (reference sequence). CDR3 sequence (DNA): TGTGCCAGCGCCCCCCAGGGGGCCAATCAGCCCCAGCATTTT. Protein product: CASAPQGANQPQHF.

The rearrangement joins TRBV9 to TRBJ2-3, with 8 nucleotides matching TRBD2. The CDR3 runs to 16 residues. The V and J ends lost 4 bases and 0 bases, in that order; junction bases with no gene match: 7. Germline V gene sequence: CDR1 SGDLS, CDR2 YYNGEE. The CDR3 sequence: CASSPLSSGSTDTQYF. CDR3 sequence (DNA): TGTGCCAGCAGCCCCCTTTCTAGCGGGAGCACAGATACGCAGTATTTT.

CDR3 in DNA: TGTGCCAGCACGGGCGGGGGCTCCTACGAGCAGTACTTC. Translating it yields CASTGGGSYEQYF. The chain uses TRBV2 and TRBJ2-7; 7 nucleotides align to TRBD2. The CDR3 is 13 residues long. Looked up from germline, CDR1 is SNHLY and CDR2 is FYNNEI. V trimming: 7 bases; J trimming: 0 bases; junction bases outside the gene matches: 3.

V usage is TRBV10-3 and J usage is TRBJ2-1, with 9 bases aligning to TRBD1. Trimming removed 3 bases from V and 7 bases from J; junction bases left unmatched: 13. The germline CDR1 and CDR2 sequences are ENHRY and SYGVKD. This CDR3 spans 17 amino acids. DNA of the CDR3: TGTGCCATCAGTGACCTCGAGGGGACAGGGCCTCTGAATGAGCAGTTCTTC. It is translated as CAISDLEGTGPLNEQFF.

The chain is built from TRBV18 and TRBJ1-2; possible D gene TRBD1, 6 bases. The CDR3 runs 15 residues. V shed 6 bases and J shed 4 bases, with 18 bases lying between them. The germline gives CDR1 KGHSH, CDR2 LQKENI. Here the CDR3 reads CASSPDSLSIYGYTF. The CDR3 DNA sequence: TGTGCCAGCTCCCCGGACAGTCTAAGTATCTATGGCTACACCTTC.

V usage is TRBV7-3 and J usage is TRBJ2-5; 9 nucleotides line up with TRBD1. The CDR3 is 14 amino acids. Trimming cost V 5 bases and J 5 bases; bases outside gene matches: 6. Per germline, CDR1 SGHTA and CDR2 FQGTGA. CDR3 nucleotides: TGTGCCAGCAGCCCCGGGACAGGGACGGAGACCCAGTACTTC. The encoded protein is CASSPGTGTETQYF.

V is TRBV6-5 and J is TRBJ2-1, with D unresolved. Germline values: CDR1 MNHEY, CDR2 SVGAGI. The CDR3 consists of 13 residues. The V end lost 6 bases, the J end lost 5 bases, and 11 bases lay between the germline ends. In DNA form, the CDR3 reads TGTGCCAGCAGAACAGTGCCTGACAATGAGCAGTTCTTC. Translated, it gives CASRTVPDNEQFF.

The J gene is TRBJ2-5, the V gene TRBV7-2, with TRBD1 as a possible D gene (5 bases). V shed 4 bases and J shed 4 bases, with 10 bases lying between them. Germline V gene lookup returns CDR1 SGHTA and CDR2 FQGNSA. The CDR3 consists of 13 residues. In DNA, the CDR3 is TGTGCCAGCAGCTCCCGTAGGGGAGAGACCCAGTACTTC. This gives the protein CASSSRRGETQYF.

The chain links TRBV5-8 to TRBJ1-4; 9 bases are a match to TRBD1. Germline loops: CDR1 SGHTS, CDR2 YDEGEE. The junction had 8 bases not matched to a gene; V was cut back by 4 bases and J by 7 bases. CDR3 size: 15 residues. CDR3 nucleotide sequence: TGTGCCAGCAGCACTCCACAGGGGGCGCGTGAAAAACTGTTTTTT. It encodes CASSTPQGAREKLFF.

The rearrangement uses TRBV30 and TRBJ1-5; D perhaps matches TRBD1 (5 bases). The CDR3 totals 15 residues. The V gene lost 2 bases and the J gene lost 4 bases, with 15 bases spanning the gap. In germline, CDR1 is GTSNPN, CDR2 SVGIG (reference sequence). CDR3 sequence (DNA): TGTGCCTGGAGTAGTGTGGGGGAATTAAATCAGCCCCAGCATTTT. Its protein product is CAWSSVGELNQPQHF.

In this sample, this clone turned up a few times. The V and J genes are TRBV6-1 and TRBJ1-5, with no clear D. CDR1 MNHNS and CDR2 SASEGT come from the germline V gene. This CDR3 region has 14 residues. V lost 6 bases to trimming and J lost 0 bases, with 9 bases between them. CDR3 sequence: CASRGSASNQPQHF. In DNA form, the CDR3 reads TGTGCCAGCAGGGGGAGCGCTAGCAATCAGCCCCAGCATTTT.

CDR3 protein: CASSREGTKLDTQYF. The CDR3 bases are TGTGCCAGTAGTAGAGAGGGGACTAAGTTAGATACGCAGTATTTT. The rearrangement uses TRBV19 and TRBJ2-3; 7 nucleotides align to TRBD2. CDR3 size: 15 residues. After removal of 4 bases from V and 5 bases from J, the junction contained 9 bases not matched to a gene. The V gene's germline CDR1 is LNHDA and CDR2 SQIVND (reference sequence).

The rearrangement links TRBV9 to TRBJ1-2; the D gene is possibly TRBD1 (5 bases). The CDR3 contains 15 residues. With 1 base removed from V and 5 bases from J, the gap between germline ends came to 15 bases. Germline values: CDR1 SGDLS, CDR2 YYNGEE. CDR3 sequence reads: CASSVTPGGEYGYTF. The CDR3 bases are TGTGCCAGCAGCGTAACCCCCGGGGGTGAATATGGCTACACCTTC.

A note on this clone: The identical CDR3 is also encoded by other nucleotide sequences in the sample. This chain links TRBV2 with TRBJ1-5, with TRBD1 as a possible D gene (6 bases). This CDR3 has 14 amino acids. Germline assignment: CDR1 SNHLY and CDR2 FYNNEI. V gave up 6 bases and J gave up 3 bases, with 12 bases separating them. The chain's CDR3 is CASSAGQNNQPQHF. CDR3 DNA: TGTGCCAGCAGCGCCGGACAGAACAATCAGCCCCAGCATTTT.